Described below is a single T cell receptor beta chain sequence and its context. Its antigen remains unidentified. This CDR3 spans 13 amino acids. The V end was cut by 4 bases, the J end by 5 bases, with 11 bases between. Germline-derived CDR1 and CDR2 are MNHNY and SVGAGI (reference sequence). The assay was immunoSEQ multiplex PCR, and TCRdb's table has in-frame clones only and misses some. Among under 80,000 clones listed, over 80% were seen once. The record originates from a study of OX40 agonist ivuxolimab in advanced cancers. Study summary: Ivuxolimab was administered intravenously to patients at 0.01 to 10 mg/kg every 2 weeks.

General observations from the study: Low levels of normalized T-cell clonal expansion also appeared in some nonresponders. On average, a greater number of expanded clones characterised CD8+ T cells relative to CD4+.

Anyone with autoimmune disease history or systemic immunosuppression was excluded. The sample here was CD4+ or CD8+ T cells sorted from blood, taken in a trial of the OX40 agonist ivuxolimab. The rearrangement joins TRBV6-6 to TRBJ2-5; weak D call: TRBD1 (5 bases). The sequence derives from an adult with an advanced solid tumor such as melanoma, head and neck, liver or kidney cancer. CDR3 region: CASSWGPGETQYF. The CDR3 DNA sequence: TGTGCCAGCAGTTGGGGCCCTGGGGAGACCCAGTACTTC.